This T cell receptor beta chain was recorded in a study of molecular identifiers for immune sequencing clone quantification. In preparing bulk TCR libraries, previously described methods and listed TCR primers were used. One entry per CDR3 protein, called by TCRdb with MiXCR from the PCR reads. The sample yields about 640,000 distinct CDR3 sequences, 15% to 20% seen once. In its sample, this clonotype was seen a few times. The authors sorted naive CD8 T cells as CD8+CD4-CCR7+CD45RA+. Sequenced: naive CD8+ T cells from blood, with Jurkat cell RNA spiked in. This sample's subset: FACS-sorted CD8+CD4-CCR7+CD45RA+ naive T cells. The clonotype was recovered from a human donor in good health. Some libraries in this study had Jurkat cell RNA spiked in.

In DNA, the CDR3 is TGTGCCAGCAGCGTAGGTCTAGACACCTACGAGCAGTACTTC. This codes for CASSVGLDTYEQYF. The chain has TRBV9 and TRBJ2-7; no reliable D call. Trimming pared 0 bases from V and 2 bases from J, leaving 9 bases between. The CDR3 is 14 amino acids. Germline V gene sequence: CDR1 SGDLS, CDR2 YYNGEE.